One sample yielded the 10 T cell receptor beta chains listed below, sequenced in a study of human T cells and chemical hapten exposure. Time point meaning: pre-sensitization, week 0. Treatment given: therapeutic diphenylcyclopropenone sensitization with weekly scalp DPC. MiXCR, run by TCRdb on the RACE reads, gives a single entry per CDR3 protein. Among roughly 100,000 distinct CDR3 sequences listed, approximately 10% were seen once. The specimen was whole blood, collected in connection with sensitization to the hapten diphenylcyclopropenone (DPC). Source of these receptors: a woman aged 55 to 70 with alopecia areata. Some clones in this sample may be carry-over from other donors' samples.

In its sample, this clonotype was seen many times. The CDR3 region is CSAEYYRGGYGYTF. The DNA of the CDR3 is TGCAGCGCAGAGTATTACAGGGGCGGCTATGGCTACACCTTC. The chain is built from TRBV29-1 and TRBJ1-2; 7 bases map to TRBD1. With 7 bases clipped from V and 4 bases from J, the junction kept 12 bases outside the gene matches. The CDR3 loop spans 14 amino acids. CDR1 and CDR2 (germline): SQVTM, ANQGSEA.

This clonotype was seen ten or more times. V usage is TRBV27 and J usage is TRBJ1-2, with unresolved D. Trimming cost V 2 bases and J 5 bases, with 12 bases left between them. The germline V gene has CDR1 MNHEY and CDR2 SMNVEV (reference sequence). There are 14 residues in the CDR3. The CDR3 bases are TGTGCCAGCAGTTTAACGGGGTACGGGTATGGCTACACCTTC. Protein: CASSLTGYGYGYTF.

This clonotype was found a few times. The chain uses TRBV20-1 and TRBJ2-3; D not certain. The ends were cut back, 4 bases at V and 9 bases at J, with 8 bases in the middle. The CDR3 totals 10 residues. Germline V gene lookup returns CDR1 DFQATT and CDR2 SNEGSKA (reference sequence). CDR3 in amino acids: CSATDPTQYF. The CDR3 DNA is TGCAGTGCTACCGACCCCACGCAGTATTTT.

This clonotype was detected ten times or more. The chain is built from TRBV5-6 and TRBJ1-5; D gene uncertain. Germline CDR1 SGHDT, CDR2 YYEEEE. Trimming shortened V by 2 bases and J by 7 bases, and 13 bases separated the two germline ends. CDR3 size: 14 residues. The CDR3 here is CASSLSPDVQPQHF. DNA for the CDR3: TGTGCCAGCAGCTTAAGTCCTGACGTCCAGCCCCAGCATTTT.

The chain carries TRBV5-1 and TRBJ2-7, with D perhaps TRBD1 (5 bases). The V and J ends lost 0 bases and 5 bases respectively, with 18 bases between them. The CDR3 totals 16 residues. CDR1 and CDR2 from the germline V gene are SGHRS and YFSETQ. In DNA form, the CDR3 reads TGCGCCAGCAGCTTGGCCACCAGGGCCTCCGAGGACGAGCAGTACTTC. It encodes CASSLATRASEDEQYF.

This clonotype has a handful of counts. The chain employs TRBV20-1 and TRBJ1-5; TRBD1 aligns across 8 bases. CDR1 is DFQATT and CDR2 is SNEGSKA in the germline V gene (reference sequence). The CDR3 has 14 amino acids. Trimming cost V 0 bases and J 6 bases; bases outside gene matches: 4. This CDR3 is CSARDVTGVQPQHF. CDR3 bases: TGCAGTGCTAGAGATGTGACAGGGGTTCAGCCCCAGCATTTT.

The chain joins TRBV5-5 to TRBJ1-5, with TRBD1 matching 8 bases. The germline V gene encodes CDR1 SGHKS and CDR2 YYEKEE (reference sequence). J lost 3 bases, V lost 4 bases, and 6 bases had no gene match. This CDR3 spans 15 amino acids. The CDR3 region has the DNA TGTGCCAGCAGCAGGGGACAGGAGTACAATCAGCCCCAGCATTTT. Translated: CASSRGQEYNQPQHF.

This clonotype was observed a handful of times. The V and J genes are TRBV6-1 and TRBJ1-1; D remains unclear. Germline CDR1 and CDR2: MNHNS and SASEGT. V lost 4 bases and J lost 7, with 13 bases in between. The CDR3 covers 13 residues. The CDR3 loop reads CASSVQRTYEAFF. The CDR3 DNA follows: TGTGCCAGCAGTGTTCAACGGACTTATGAAGCTTTCTTT.

The rearrangement joins TRBV5-1 to TRBJ1-6, with D uncertain. The CDR3 has 13 amino acids. The germline CDR1 and CDR2 sequences are SGHRS and YFSETQ. V lost 1 base to trimming and J lost 7 bases, with 6 bases between them. The CDR3 DNA sequence: TGCGCCAGCAGCTTGCGCGGGAATTCACCCCTCCACTTT. Translated, it gives CASSLRGNSPLHF.

There are many counts of this clonotype. V usage is TRBV20-1 and J usage is TRBJ2-1, with 8 bases matching TRBD1. Germline lookup yields CDR1 DFQATT and CDR2 SNEGSKA (reference sequence). The junction had 5 bases not matched to a gene; V was cut back by 6 bases and J by 4 bases. The CDR3 contains 13 residues. The CDR3 spells CSAHGDRYNEQFF. CDR3 bases: TGCAGTGCCCACGGGGACAGGTACAATGAGCAGTTCTTC.